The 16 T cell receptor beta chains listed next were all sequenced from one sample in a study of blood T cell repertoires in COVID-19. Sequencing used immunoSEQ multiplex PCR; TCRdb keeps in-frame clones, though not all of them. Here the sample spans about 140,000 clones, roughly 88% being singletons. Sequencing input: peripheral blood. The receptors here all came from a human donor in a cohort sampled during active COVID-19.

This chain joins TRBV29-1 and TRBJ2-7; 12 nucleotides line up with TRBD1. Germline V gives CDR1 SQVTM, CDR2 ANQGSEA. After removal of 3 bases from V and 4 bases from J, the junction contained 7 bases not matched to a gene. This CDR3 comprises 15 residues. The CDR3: CSVEVGGQGAYEQYF. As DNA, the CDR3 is TGCAGCGTTGAGGTTGGGGGACAGGGGGCATACGAGCAGTACTTC.

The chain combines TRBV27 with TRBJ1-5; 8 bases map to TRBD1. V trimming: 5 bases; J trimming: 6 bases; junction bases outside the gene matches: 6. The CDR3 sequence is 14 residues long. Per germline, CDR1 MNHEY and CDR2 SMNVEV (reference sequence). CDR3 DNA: TGTGCCAGCAGTATTGGGACAGGAGGTCAGCCCCAGCATTTT. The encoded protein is CASSIGTGGQPQHF.

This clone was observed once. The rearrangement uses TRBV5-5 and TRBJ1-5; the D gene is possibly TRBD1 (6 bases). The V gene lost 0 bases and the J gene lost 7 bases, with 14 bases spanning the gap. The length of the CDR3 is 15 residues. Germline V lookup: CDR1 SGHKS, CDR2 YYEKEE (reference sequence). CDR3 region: CASSLGGGAGQPQHF. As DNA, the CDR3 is TGTGCCAGCAGCTTGGGAGGGGGGGCCGGACAGCCCCAGCATTTT.

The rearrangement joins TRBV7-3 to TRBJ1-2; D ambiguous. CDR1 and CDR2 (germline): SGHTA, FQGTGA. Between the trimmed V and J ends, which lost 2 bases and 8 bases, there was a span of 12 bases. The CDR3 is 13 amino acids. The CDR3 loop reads CASSLVRGEGYTF. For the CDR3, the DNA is TGTGCCAGCAGCTTAGTACGGGGAGAGGGCTACACCTTC. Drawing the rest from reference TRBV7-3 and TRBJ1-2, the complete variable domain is GAGVSQTPSNKVTEKGKYVELRCDPISGHTALYWYRQSLGQGPEFLIYFQGTGAADDSGLPNDRFFAVRPEGSVSTLKIQRTERGDSAVYLCASSLVRGEGYTFGSGTRLTVV.

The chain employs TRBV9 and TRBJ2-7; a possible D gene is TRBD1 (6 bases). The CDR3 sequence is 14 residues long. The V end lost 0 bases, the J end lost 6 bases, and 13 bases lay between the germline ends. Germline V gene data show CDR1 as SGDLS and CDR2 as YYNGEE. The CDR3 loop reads CASSVGITGPEQYF. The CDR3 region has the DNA TGTGCCAGCAGCGTAGGGATAACAGGGCCCGAGCAGTACTTC.

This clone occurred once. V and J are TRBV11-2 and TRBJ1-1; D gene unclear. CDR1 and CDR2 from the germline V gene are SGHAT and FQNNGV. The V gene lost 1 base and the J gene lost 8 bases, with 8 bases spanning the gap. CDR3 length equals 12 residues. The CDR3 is CASSLGGKEAFF. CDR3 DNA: TGTGCCAGCAGCTTAGGAGGGAAAGAAGCTTTCTTT.

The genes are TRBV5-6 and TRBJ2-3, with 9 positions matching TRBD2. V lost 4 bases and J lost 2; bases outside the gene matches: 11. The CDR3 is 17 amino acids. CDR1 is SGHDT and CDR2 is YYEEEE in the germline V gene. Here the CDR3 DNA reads TGTGCCAGCAGCCGCTTAGGAGCGGGGGGCGCCACAGATACGCAGTATTTT. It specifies CASSRLGAGGATDTQYF.

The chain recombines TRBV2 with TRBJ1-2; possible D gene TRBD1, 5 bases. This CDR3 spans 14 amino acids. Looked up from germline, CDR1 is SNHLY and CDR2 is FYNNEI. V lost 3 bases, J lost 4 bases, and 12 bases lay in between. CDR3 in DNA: TGTGCCAGCAGTGATTGGCAGGGTGGCTATGGCTACACCTTC. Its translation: CASSDWQGGYGYTF.

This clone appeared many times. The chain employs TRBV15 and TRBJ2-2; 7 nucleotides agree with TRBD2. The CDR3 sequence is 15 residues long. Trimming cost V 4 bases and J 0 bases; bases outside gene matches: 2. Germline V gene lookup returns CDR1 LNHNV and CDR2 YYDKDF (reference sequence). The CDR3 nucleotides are TGTGCCACCAGCACGGGGGGTTCGAACACCGGGGAGCTGTTTTTT. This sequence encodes CATSTGGSNTGELFF.

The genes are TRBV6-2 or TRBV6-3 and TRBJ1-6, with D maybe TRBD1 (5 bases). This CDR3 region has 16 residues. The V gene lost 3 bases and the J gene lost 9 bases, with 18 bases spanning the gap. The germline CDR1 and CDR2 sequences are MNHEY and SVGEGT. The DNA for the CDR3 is TGTGCCAGCAGTTATACTTGGGGCCTCAGTGGTTCACCCCTCCACTTT. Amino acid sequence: CASSYTWGLSGSPLHF.

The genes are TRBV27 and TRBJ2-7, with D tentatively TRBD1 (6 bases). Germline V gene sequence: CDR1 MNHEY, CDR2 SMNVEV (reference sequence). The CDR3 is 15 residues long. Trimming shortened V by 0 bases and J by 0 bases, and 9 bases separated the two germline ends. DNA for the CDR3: TGTGCCAGCAGTTTATCCCCACAGGGCTCCTACGAGCAGTACTTC. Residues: CASSLSPQGSYEQYF.

The CDR3 region has the DNA TGCGCCAGCAGTGACGGGTACACTGAAGCTTTCTTT. This gives the protein CASSDGYTEAFF. This chain joins TRBV10-2 and TRBJ1-1; unclear D gene. CDR3 size: 12 residues. V lost 3 bases and J 3 bases, leaving 5 bases between the germline ends. The germline gives CDR1 WSHSY, CDR2 SAAADI.

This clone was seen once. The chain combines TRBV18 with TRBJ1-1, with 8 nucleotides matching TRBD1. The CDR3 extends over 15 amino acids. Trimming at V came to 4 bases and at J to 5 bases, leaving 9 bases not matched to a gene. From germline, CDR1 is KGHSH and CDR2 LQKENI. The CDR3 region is CASSRPQGAGTEAFF. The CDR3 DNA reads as TGTGCCAGCTCACGACCTCAGGGGGCTGGTACTGAAGCTTTCTTT.

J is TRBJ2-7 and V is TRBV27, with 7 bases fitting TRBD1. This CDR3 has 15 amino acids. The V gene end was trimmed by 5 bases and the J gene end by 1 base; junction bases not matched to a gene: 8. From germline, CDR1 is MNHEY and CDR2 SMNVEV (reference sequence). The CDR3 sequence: CASSLGTAHSYEQYF. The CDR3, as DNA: TGTGCCAGCAGTCTGGGGACAGCCCATTCCTACGAGCAGTACTTC.

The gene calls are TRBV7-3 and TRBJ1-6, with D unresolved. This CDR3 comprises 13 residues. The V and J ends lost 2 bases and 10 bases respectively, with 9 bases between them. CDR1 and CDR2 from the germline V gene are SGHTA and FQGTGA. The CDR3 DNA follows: TGTGCCAGCAGCTTAGGCACAGCCTCACCCCTCCACTTT. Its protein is CASSLGTASPLHF.

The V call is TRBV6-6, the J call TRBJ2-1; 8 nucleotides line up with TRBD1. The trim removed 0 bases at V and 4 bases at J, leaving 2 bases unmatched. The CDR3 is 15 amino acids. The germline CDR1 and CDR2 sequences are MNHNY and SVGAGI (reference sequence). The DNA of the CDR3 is TGTGCCAGCAGTTACTCCAGGGGGCCTTACAATGAGCAGTTCTTC. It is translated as CASSYSRGPYNEQFF.